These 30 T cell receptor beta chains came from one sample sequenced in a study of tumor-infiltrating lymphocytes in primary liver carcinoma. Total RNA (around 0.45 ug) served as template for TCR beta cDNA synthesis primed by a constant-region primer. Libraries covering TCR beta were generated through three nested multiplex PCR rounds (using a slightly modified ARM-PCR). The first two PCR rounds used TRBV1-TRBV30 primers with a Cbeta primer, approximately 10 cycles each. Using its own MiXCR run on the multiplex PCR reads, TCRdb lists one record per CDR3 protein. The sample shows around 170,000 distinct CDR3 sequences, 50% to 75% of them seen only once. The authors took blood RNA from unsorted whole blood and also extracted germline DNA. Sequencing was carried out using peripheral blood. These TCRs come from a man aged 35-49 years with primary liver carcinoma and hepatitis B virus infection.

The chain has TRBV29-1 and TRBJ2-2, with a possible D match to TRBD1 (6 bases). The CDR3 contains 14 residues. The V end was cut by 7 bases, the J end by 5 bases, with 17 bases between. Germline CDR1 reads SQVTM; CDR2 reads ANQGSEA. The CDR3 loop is CSAGVPLGTGELFF. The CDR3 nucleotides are TGCAGCGCAGGGGTCCCCCTTGGTACCGGGGAGCTGTTTTTT.

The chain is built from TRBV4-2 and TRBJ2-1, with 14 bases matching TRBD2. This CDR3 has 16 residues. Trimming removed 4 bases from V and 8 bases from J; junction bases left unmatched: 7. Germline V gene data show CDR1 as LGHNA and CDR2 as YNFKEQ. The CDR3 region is CASSPPGTSGSDEQFF. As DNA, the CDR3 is TGTGCCAGCAGCCCCCCCGGGACTAGCGGGAGCGATGAGCAGTTCTTC.

The CDR3 DNA sequence: TGTGCCAGCAGCTCATCCAGCGGGAGAAATGATGAGCAGTTCTTC. Translation gives CASSSSSGRNDEQFF. The V call is TRBV11-2, the J call TRBJ2-1, with 8 bases matching TRBD2. With 4 bases clipped from V and 8 bases from J, the junction kept 10 bases outside the gene matches. The CDR3 consists of 15 residues. The V gene's germline CDR1 is SGHAT and CDR2 FQNNGV.

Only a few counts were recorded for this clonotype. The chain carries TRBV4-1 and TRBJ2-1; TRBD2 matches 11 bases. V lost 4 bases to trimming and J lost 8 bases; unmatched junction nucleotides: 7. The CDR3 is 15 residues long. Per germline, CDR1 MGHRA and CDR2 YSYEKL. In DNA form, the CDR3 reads TGCGCCAGCAGCCTGGGACTAGCGGAGTGGGATGAGCAGTTCTTC. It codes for CASSLGLAEWDEQFF.

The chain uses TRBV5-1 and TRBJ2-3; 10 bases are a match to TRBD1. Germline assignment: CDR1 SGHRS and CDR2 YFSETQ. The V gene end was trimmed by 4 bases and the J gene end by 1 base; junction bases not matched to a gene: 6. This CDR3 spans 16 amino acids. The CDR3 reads CASSVSGTGGTDTQYF. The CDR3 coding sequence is TGCGCCAGCAGCGTCTCCGGGACAGGGGGCACAGATACGCAGTATTTT.

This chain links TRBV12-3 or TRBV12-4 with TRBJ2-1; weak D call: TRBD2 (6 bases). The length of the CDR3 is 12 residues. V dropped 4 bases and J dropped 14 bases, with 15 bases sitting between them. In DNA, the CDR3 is TGTGCCAGCAGTTCCCCGGGGGAGCGGGAGTTCTTC. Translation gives CASSSPGEREFF.

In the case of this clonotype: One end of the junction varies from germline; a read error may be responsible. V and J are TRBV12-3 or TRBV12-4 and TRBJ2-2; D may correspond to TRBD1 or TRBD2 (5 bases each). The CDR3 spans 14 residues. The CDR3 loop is CASSRTGPTGEQFF. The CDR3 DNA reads TGTGCCAGCAGCCGAACAGGACCCACCGGGGAGCAGTTTTTT.

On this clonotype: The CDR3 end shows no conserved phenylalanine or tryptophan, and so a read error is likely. Here the CDR3 DNA reads TGTGCCAGCAGATTGGACAGGAGCCTCTACGAGCAGTACCTC. This sequence encodes CASRLDRSLYEQYL. This rearrangement joins TRBV11-1 to TRBJ2-7; TRBD1 matches at 7 bases. Germline CDR1 reads SGHAT; CDR2 reads FQDESV (reference sequence). The V gene end was trimmed by 6 bases and the J gene end by 3 bases; junction bases not matched to a gene: 8. The CDR3 is 14 residues long.

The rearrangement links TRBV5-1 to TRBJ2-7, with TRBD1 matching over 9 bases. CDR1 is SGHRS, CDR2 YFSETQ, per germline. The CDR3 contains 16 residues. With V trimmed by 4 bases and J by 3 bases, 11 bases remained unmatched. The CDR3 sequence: CASSPSKGQGIYEQYF. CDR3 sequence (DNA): TGCGCCAGCAGCCCGAGTAAGGGACAGGGTATCTACGAGCAGTACTTC.

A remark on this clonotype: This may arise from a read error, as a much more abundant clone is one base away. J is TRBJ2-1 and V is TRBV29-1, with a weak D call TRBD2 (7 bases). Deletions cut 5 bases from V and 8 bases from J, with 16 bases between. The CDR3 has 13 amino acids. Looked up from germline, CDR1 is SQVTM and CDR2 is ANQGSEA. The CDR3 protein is CSVTGPGGHEQFF. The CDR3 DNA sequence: TGCAGCGTTACAGGACCCGGGGGGCATGAGCAGTTCTTC.

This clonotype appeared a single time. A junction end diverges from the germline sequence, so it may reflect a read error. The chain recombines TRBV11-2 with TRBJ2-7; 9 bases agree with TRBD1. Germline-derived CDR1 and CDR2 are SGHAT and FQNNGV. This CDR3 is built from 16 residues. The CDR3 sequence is CASSPRTGVASTEQYF. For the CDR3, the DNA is TGCGCCAGCAGCCCCAGGACAGGGGTGGCGTCGACCGAGCAGTACTTC.

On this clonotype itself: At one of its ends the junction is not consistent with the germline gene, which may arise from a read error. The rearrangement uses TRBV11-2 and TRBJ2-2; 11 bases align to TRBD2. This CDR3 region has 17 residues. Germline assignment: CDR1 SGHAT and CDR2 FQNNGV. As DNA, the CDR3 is TGTGCCAGCAGCCCGTTAGCGGGAGGGCCGAGGGCCGGGGAGCTGCCTTTT. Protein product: CASSPLAGGPRAGELPF.

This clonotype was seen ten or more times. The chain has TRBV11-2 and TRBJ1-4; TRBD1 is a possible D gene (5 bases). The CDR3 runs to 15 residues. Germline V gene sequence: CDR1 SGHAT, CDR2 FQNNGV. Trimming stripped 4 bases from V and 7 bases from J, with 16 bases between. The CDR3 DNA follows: TGTGCCAGCAGCTCCTCTTGGGGGGACGGTGAAAAACTGTTTTTT. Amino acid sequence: CASSSSWGDGEKLFF.

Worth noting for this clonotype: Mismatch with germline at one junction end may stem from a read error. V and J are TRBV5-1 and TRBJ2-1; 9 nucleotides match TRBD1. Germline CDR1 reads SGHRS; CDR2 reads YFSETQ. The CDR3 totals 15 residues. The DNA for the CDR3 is TGCGCCGGCAGCTTGGGACAGGGAGTAAACAATGAGCAGTTCTTC. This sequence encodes CAGSLGQGVNNEQFF. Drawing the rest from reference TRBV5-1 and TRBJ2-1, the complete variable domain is KAGVTQTPRYLIKTRGQQVTLSCSPISGHRSVSWYQQTPGQGLQFLFEYFSETQRNKGNFPGRFSGRQFSNSRSEMNVSTLELGDSALYLCAGSLGQGVNNEQFFGPGTRLTVL.

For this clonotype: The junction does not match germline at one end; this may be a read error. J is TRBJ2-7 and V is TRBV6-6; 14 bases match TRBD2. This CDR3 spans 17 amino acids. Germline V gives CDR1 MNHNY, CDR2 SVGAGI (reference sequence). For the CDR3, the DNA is TGTGCCAGCAGTCCCCAAGGGACTAGCGGGAGAGGCCACGAGCAGAACTTC. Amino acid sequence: CASSPQGTSGRGHEQNF.

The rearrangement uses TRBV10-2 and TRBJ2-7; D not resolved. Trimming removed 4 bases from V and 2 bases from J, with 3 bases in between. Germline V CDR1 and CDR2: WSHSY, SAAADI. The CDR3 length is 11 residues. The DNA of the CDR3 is TGCGCCAGCAGTGTCACCTACGAGCAGTACTTC. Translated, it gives CASSVTYEQYF.

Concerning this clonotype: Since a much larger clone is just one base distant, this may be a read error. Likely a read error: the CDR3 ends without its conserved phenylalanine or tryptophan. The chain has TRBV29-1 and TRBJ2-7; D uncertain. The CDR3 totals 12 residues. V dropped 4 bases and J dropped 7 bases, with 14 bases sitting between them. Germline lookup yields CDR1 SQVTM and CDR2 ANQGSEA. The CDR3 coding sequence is TGCAGCGTTGCCGGACCCCCGGAGGAGCAGTACCTC. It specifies CSVAGPPEEQYL.

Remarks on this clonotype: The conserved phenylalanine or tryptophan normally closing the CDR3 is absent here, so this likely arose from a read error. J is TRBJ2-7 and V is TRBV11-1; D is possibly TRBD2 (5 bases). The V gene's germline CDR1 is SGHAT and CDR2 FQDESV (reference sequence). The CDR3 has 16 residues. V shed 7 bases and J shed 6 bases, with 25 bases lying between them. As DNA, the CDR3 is TGTGCCAGCACCCTAGGGAGAGGGCGGTCTGCGAGCGAGCAGTACTAC. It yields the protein CASTLGRGRSASEQYY.

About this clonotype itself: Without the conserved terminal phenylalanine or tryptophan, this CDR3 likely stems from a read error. The CDR3 nucleotides read TGCGCCACCAGCCCCTCCCCAGGGGGGGTCTCCTACGAGCAGTACCTC. Residues: CATSPSPGGVSYEQYL. The V and J genes are TRBV4-1 and TRBJ2-7, with D perhaps being TRBD1 or TRBD2 (7 bases each). The CDR3 contains 16 residues. Germline assignment: CDR1 MGHRA and CDR2 YSYEKL.

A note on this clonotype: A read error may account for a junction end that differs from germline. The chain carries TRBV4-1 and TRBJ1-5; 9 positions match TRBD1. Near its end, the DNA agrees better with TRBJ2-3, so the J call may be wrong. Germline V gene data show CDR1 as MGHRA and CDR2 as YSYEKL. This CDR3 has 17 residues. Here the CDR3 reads CVSSQALLQGARQPQYF. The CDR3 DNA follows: TGCGTCAGCAGCCAGGCACTTCTACAGGGGGCTAGGCAGCCCCAGTATTTT.

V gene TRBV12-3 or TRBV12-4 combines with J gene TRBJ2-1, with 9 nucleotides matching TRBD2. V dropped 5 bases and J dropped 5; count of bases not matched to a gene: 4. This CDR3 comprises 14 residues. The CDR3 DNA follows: TGTGCCAGCAGTCAGACTAGCGGCGACAATGAGCAGTTCTTC. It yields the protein CASSQTSGDNEQFF.

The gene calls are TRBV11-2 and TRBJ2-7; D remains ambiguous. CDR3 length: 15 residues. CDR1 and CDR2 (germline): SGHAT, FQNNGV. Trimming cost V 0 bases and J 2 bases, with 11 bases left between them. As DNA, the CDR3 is TGTGCCAGCAGCTTAGAGTACCCCAGTCCCTACGAGCAGTACTTC. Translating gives CASSLEYPSPYEQYF.

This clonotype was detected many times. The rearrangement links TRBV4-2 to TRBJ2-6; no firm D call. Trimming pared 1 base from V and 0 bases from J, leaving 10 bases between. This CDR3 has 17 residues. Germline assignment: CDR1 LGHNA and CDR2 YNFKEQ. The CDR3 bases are TGTGCCAGCAGCCAAGCTGGTTGGGGCTCTGGGGCCAACGTCCTGACTTTC. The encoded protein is CASSQAGWGSGANVLTF.

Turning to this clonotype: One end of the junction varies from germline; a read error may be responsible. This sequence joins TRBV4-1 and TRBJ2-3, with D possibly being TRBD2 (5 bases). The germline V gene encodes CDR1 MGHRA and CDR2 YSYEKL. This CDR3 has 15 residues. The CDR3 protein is CASSQGPDLTDAQYF. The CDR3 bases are TGCGCCAGCAGCCAAGGTCCGGACTTAACAGATGCGCAGTATTTT.

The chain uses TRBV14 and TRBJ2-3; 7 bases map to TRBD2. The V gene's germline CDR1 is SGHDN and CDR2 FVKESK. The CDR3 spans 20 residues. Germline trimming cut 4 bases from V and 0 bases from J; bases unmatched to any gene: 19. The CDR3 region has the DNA TGTGCCAGCAGCCCTCTTCGTGGACTAGAGGGAGGGACGAGCACAGATACGCAGTATTTT. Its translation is CASSPLRGLEGGTSTDTQYF.

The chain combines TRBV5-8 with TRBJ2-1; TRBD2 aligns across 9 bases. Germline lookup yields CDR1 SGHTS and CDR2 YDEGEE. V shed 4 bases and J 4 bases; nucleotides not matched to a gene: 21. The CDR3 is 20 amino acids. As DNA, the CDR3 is TGTGCCAGCAGCAGAAGGCCGGGACAAATTAGCGGGAGCCCTTACAATGAGCAGTTCTTC. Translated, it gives CASSRRPGQISGSPYNEQFF.

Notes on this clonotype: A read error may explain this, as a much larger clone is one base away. The CDR3 DNA follows: TGTGCCAGCAGCAACCGCATGGCGCTAGGGAATGAGCAGTTCTTC. Translation gives CASSNRMALGNEQFF. This chain joins TRBV11-2 and TRBJ2-1; the D is unclear. Germline CDR1 reads SGHAT; CDR2 reads FQNNGV. The CDR3 sequence is 15 residues long. V dropped 5 bases and J dropped 7 bases, with 18 bases sitting between them.

This CDR3 reads CASSLRQAVYSNQPQHF. The CDR3 DNA sequence: TGTGCCAGCAGTCTAAGACAGGCCGTCTATAGCAATCAGCCCCAGCATTTT. The rearrangement links TRBV6-1 to TRBJ1-5; weak D call: TRBD1 (6 bases). The germline V gene encodes CDR1 MNHNS and CDR2 SASEGT. The CDR3 totals 17 residues. V was cut by 5 bases and J by 0 bases, with 17 bases left in between.

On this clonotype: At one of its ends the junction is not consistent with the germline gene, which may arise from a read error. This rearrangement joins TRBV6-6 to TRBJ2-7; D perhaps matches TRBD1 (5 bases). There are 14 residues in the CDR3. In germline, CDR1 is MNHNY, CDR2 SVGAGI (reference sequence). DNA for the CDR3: TGTGCCAGCAGTTACGGGGCGCCCATCTCGGAAATCGTGTTC. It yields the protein CASSYGAPISEIVF.

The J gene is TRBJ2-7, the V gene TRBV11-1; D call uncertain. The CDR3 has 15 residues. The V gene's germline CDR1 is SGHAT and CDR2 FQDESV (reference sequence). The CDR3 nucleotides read TGTGCCGGCAGCTTAGAATCAAGTGTCCCCTACGAGCAGTACGTC. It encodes CAGSLESSVPYEQYV.